The present T cell receptor beta chain was sequenced within a study of cytomegalovirus exposure and HLA in healthy donors. The PCR made use of 60 Vbeta and 13 Jbeta primers. Authors' processing steps: Approximately 80 million unique TCR beta chains, roughly 11 million of them shared, were counted by a later analysis. Profiled with immunoSEQ multiplex PCR; TCRdb holds only in-frame clones, not every one. The DNA gave D and trimming, while V, J and clone size come from that table. This table holds some 170,000 clones, approximately 84% found once. As for this clone: Its matching antigen is unknown.

Points from the study as a whole: A missense variant in DCLRE1C was later tied to TCR beta V- and J-gene trimming. Based on reports, TCR beta sequences accurately predicted HLA-A and HLA-B alleles for most subjects.

V lost 7 bases and J 0 bases, leaving 13 bases between the germline ends. The CDR3 contains 14 residues. CDR1 is SGHNT and CDR2 is YENEEA in the germline V gene. This receptor was taken from a female donor in good health and CMV-seronegative. The material sequenced was PBMCs. The chain joins TRBV11-3 to TRBJ2-7; D is undetermined. The CDR3 DNA follows: TGTGCCAGCACGATGACATCCTACTCCTACGAGCAGTACTTC. Its protein is CASTMTSYSYEQYF.